This T cell receptor beta chain was profiled in a study of patients and donors after allogeneic stem cell transplantation. TCRdb recomputed calls from the RT-PCR reads with MiXCR, one row per CDR3 protein. Of more than 850,000 distinct CDR3 sequences listed, approximately 18% are singletons. The ends lost 5 bases at V and 3 bases at J; junction bases unmatched: 8. The germline V gene encodes CDR1 SEHNR and CDR2 FQNEAQ (reference sequence). This CDR3 has 15 residues. This clonotype was obtained from a human donor who was either an allogeneic HSCT recipient or a stem cell or donor lymphocyte infusion donor (not recorded which). It is not recorded whose cells these are; they may come from a transplant donor. The chain is built from TRBV7-9 and TRBJ2-5; TRBD1 aligns across 8 bases. Sequencing was carried out using blood, either unsorted or a sorted T cell fraction (not recorded which). The CDR3, as DNA: TGTGCCAGCAGCGGATCCGGGACAGGCGAAGAGACCCAGTACTTC. This encodes CASSGSGTGEETQYF.